This T cell receptor (beta chain) was recorded in a study of chemoradiotherapy in HPV16-positive cancers. At the level of the study: Candidate HPV-specific clones and shared TCR motifs came from a couple of HPV16-positive patients. Study results and caveats: For HPV16-positive patients, expanding HPV-responsive T cells associated with longer recurrence-free survival. The functional HPV-specific definition rests on just two HPV16-positive patients.

Samples were taken several times over chemoradiotherapy. Germline values: CDR1 GTSNPN, CDR2 SVGIG (reference sequence). Trimming pared 7 bases from V and 6 bases from J, leaving 19 bases between. This CDR3 comprises 13 residues. As concerns this clone: What it binds is not known.

Measured with immunoSEQ multiplex PCR; TCRdb has only the in-frame clones, and not every one. This table holds about 12,000 clones, around 75% found once. This rearrangement joins TRBV30 to TRBJ2-7; the D gene is possibly TRBD2 (6 bases). The specimen was collected from a patient who underwent chemoradiotherapy. This TCR came from a human donor with HPV-associated anogenital cancer. The DNA of the CDR3 is TGTGCCTACGTACCAGGGACTTCACGCGAGCAGTACTTC. This translates into CAYVPGTSREQYF.